A selection of T cell receptor beta chains follows, all from one sample in a study of shared clonotypes between healthy human individuals. Clones were read by immunoSEQ multiplex PCR, and TCRdb kept only the in-frame ones, dropping some. The sample contains millions of clones, 85% to 95% of which appear only once. The sequencing input was naive CD8+ T cells sorted from blood. All receptors come from a man younger than 35 in good health. Both conserved end residues are part of each CDR3. The D gene is left open where the match is weak. Only part of the rows carry a size: once, few, many, or a class if the clone is expanded.

v_gene	abundance	j_gene	d_gene	CDR3aa	CDR3nt
TRBV9	.	TRBJ2-2	.	CASSSSWSARTGELFF	TGTGCCAGCAGCTCTTCTTGGTCAGCCAGAACCGGGGAGCTGTTTTTT
TRBV7-6	.	TRBJ1-4	.	CASSFGGGNEKLFF	TGTGCCAGCAGCTTTGGGGGGGGAAATGAAAAACTGTTTTTT
TRBV13	.	TRBJ1-1	.	CASSFGKNMNTEAFF	TGTGCCAGCAGCTTCGGCAAGAACATGAACACTGAAGCTTTCTTT
TRBV7-9	few	TRBJ2-7	.	CASSLDSPYEQYF	TGTGCCAGCAGCTTGGACAGCCCCTACGAGCAGTACTTC
TRBV28	.	TRBJ2-3	TRBD2	CASSSISGLALGGADTQYF	TGTGCCAGCAGTTCCATATCGGGACTAGCTTTAGGGGGGGCAGATACGCAGTATTTT
TRBV6-1	.	TRBJ1-2	TRBD1	CASLDRGTYGYTF	TGTGCCAGCCTGGACAGGGGGACCTATGGCTACACCTTC
TRBV27	.	TRBJ2-7	TRBD1	CASSLIGGQGPYEQYF	TGTGCCAGCAGTTTAATAGGGGGACAGGGTCCCTACGAGCAGTACTTC
TRBV27	.	TRBJ2-7	.	CASSLSPTYGQCPYEQYF	TGTGCCAGCAGTTTATCACCAACCTACGGACAGTGCCCCTACGAGCAGTACTTC
TRBV2	.	TRBJ1-2	TRBD1	CASSSRTGGPYRNYGYTF	TGTGCCAGCAGTTCCCGGACAGGGGGCCCCTATAGAAACTATGGCTACACCTTC
TRBV6-5	.	TRBJ1-1	.	CASSYSSLGGAFF	TGTGCCAGCAGTTACAGCTCGCTGGGGGGAGCTTTCTTT
TRBV7-9	.	TRBJ2-7	.	CASSAGGGFSYEQYF	TGTGCCAGCAGCGCCGGAGGAGGATTCTCCTACGAGCAGTACTTC
TRBV5-1	.	TRBJ1-6	.	CASRDGQLSSYNSPLHF	TGCGCCAGCAGGGACGGACAGCTGAGCTCCTATAATTCACCCCTCCACTTT
TRBV27	.	TRBJ2-3	TRBD1	CASSRTGGASLDTQYF	TGTGCCAGCAGCAGGACAGGGGGCGCCTCGTTAGATACGCAGTATTTT
TRBV4-2	once	TRBJ1-4	.	CASSLPLDTSLGENEKLFF	TGTGCCAGCAGCCTCCCTCTTGACACTAGTCTGGGGGAAAATGAAAAACTGTTTTTT
TRBV4-3	.	TRBJ1-3	.	CASSPERGIDTIYF	TGCGCCAGCAGCCCTGAGAGGGGGATAGACACCATATATTTT